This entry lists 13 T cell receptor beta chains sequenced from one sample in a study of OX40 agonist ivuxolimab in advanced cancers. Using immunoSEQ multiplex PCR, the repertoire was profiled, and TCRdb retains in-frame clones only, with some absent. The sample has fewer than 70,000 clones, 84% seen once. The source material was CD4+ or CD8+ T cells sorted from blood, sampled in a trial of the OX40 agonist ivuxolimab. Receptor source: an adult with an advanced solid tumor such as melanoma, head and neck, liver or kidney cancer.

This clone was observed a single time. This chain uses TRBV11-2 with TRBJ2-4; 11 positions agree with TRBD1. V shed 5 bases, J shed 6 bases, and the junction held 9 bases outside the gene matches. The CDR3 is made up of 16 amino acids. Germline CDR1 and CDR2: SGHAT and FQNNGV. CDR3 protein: CASSKMDRGQLNIQYF. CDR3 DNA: TGTGCCAGCAGCAAGATGGACAGGGGGCAATTAAACATTCAGTACTTC.

This CDR3 is CASSLVDTSNYGYTF. CDR3 sequence (DNA): TGTGCCAGCAGCTTGGTGGACACGTCTAACTATGGCTACACCTTC. The chain has TRBV11-3 and TRBJ1-2; the D gene is possibly TRBD1 (5 bases). V was trimmed by 3 bases and J by 0 bases, leaving 11 bases between them. CDR1 is SGHNT and CDR2 is YENEEA in the germline V gene. This CDR3 comprises 15 residues.

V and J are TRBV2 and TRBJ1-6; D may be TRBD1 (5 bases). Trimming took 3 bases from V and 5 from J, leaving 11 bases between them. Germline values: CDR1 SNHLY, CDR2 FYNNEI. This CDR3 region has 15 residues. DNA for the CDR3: TGTGCCAGCAGTGAGGGCGGGGGTAATAATTCACCCCTCCACTTT. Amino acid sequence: CASSEGGGNNSPLHF.

For the CDR3, the DNA is TGTGCCAGCAGCTTAGTACAGGGATCCTACGAGCAGTACTTC. Protein: CASSLVQGSYEQYF. The chain has TRBV7-6 and TRBJ2-7; maybe TRBD1 (6 bases). Trimming shortened V by 1 base and J by 1 base, and 8 bases separated the two germline ends. The germline CDR1 and CDR2 sequences are SGHVS and FNYEAQ. The CDR3 sequence is 14 residues long. Based on the CDR3 plus reference TRBV7-6 and TRBJ2-7, the full variable domain is GAGVSQSPRYKVTKRGQDVALRCDPISGHVSLYWYRQALGQGPEFLTYFNYEAQQDKSGLPNDRFSAERPEGSISTLTIQRTEQRDSAMYRCASSLVQGSYEQYFGPGTRLTVT.

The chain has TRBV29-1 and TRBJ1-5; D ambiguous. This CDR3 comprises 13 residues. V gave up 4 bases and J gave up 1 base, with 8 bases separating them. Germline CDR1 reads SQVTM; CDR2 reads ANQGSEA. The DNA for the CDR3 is TGCAGCGTTGTCTCGGGGAGCAATCAGCCCCAGCATTTT. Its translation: CSVVSGSNQPQHF.

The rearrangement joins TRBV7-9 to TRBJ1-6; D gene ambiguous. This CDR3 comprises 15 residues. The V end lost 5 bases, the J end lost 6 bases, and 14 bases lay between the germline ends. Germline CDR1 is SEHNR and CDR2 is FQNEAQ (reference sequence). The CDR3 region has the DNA TGTGCCAGCAGCCAAGGCGCCGGAAGTAATTCACCCCTCCACTTT. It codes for CASSQGAGSNSPLHF.

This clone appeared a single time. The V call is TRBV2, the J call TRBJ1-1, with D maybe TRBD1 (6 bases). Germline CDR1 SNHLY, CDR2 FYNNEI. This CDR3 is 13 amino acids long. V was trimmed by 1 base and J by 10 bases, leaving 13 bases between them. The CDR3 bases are TGTGCCAGCAGTGAAGTAACAGGGCAAGGAGCTTTCTTT. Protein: CASSEVTGQGAFF.

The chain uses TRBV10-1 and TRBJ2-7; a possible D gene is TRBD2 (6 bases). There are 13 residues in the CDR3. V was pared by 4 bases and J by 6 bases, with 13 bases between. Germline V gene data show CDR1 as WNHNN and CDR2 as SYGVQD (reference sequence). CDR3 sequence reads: CASSVRGWGEQYF. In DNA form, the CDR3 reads TGCGCCAGCAGTGTCCGGGGGTGGGGCGAGCAGTACTTC.

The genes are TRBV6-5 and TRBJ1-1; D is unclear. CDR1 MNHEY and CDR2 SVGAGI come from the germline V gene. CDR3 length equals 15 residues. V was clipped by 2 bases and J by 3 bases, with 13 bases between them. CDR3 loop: CASSYSTVGDTEAFF. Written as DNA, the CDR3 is TGTGCCAGCAGTTACAGCACGGTCGGTGACACTGAAGCTTTCTTT.

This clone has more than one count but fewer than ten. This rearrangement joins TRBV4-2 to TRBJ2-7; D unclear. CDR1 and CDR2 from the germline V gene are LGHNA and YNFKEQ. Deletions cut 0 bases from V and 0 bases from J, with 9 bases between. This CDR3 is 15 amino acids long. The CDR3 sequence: CASSQDMASSYEQYF. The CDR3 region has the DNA TGTGCCAGCAGCCAAGATATGGCCAGCTCCTACGAGCAGTACTTC.

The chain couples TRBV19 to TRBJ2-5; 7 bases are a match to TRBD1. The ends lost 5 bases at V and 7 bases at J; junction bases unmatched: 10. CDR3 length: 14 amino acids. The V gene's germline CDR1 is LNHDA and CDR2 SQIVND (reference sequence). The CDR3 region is CASSPRTGGWTQYF. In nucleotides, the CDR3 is TGTGCCAGTAGTCCCAGGACAGGAGGATGGACCCAGTACTTC. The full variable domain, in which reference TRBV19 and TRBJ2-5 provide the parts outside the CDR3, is DGGITQSPKYLFRKEGQNVTLSCEQNLNHDAMYWYRQDPGQGLRLIYYSQIVNDFQKGDIAEGYSVSREKKESFPLTVTSAQKNPTAFYLCASSPRTGGWTQYFGPGTRLLVL.

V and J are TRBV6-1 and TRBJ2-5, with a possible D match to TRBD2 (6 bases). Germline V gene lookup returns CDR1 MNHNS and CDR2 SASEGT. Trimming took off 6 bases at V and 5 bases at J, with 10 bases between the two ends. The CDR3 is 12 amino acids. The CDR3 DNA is TGTGCCAGCAGGGGAGGTGTGGAGACCCAGTACTTC. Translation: CASRGGVETQYF.

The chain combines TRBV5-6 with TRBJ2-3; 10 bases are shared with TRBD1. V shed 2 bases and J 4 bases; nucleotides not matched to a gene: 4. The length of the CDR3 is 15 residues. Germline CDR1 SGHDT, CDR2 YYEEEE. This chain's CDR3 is CASSLGTGAADTQYF. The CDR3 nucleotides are TGTGCCAGCAGCTTAGGGACAGGGGCGGCAGATACGCAGTATTTT.